This TCR beta chain stems from a study of blood T cell repertoires in COVID-19. The CDR3 is 16 amino acids. The ends were cut back, 2 bases at V and 3 bases at J, with 11 bases in the middle. Per the germline V gene, CDR1 is MDHEN and CDR2 is SYDVKM. TCRdb's copy holds only in-frame clones and misses some; the assay was immunoSEQ multiplex PCR. The profile covers about 140,000 clones, with more than 75% appearing a single time and about 5.8% taken by the ten largest. This receptor was obtained from a human donor in a cohort sampled during active COVID-19. V is TRBV28 and J is TRBJ1-6; D perhaps matches TRBD1 (6 bases). Sequencing was done on a sample of peripheral blood. The CDR3 DNA follows: TGTGCCAGCAGTTTAATAGGCAGGGGCTATAATTCACCCCTCCACTTT. Translating gives CASSLIGRGYNSPLHF.